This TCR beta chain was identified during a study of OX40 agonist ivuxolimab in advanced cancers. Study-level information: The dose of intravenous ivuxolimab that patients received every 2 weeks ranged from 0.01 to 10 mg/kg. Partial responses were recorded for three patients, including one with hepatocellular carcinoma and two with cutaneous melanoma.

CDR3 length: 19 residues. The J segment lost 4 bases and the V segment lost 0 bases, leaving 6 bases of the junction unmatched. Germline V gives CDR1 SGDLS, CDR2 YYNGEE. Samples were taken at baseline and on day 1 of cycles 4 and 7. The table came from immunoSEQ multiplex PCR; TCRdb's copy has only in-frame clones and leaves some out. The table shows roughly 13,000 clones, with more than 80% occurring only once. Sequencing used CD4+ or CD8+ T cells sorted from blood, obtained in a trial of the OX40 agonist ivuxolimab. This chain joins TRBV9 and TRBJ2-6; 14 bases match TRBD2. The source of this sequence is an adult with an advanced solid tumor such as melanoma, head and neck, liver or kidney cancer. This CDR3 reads CASSVGGTSGRLGANVLTF. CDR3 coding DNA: TGTGCCAGCAGCGTAGGAGGGACTAGCGGGAGATTGGGGGCCAACGTCCTGACTTTC.